This entry describes one TCR beta chain. This entry is derived from a study of blood T cell repertoires in COVID-19. Study details: The United States, Italy and Spain provided the acute and convalescent COVID-19 samples.

Germline values: CDR1 LNHDA, CDR2 SQIVND (reference sequence). J lost 8 bases, V lost 3 bases, and 5 bases had no gene match. CDR3 length equals 13 residues. Repertoires were generated with immunoSEQ multiplex PCR, while TCRdb's copy carries only in-frame clones and drops some. The sample includes roughly 50,000 clones, 65% to 90% of them seen just once. V usage is TRBV19 and J usage is TRBJ1-2; 8 bases are a match to TRBD1. Sample: peripheral blood. This TCR derives from a woman of 80 years or more with acute or convalescent COVID-19. Written as DNA, the CDR3 is TGTGCCAGTAGTATGTGGGACAGGCGGGGCTACACCTTC. Encoded protein: CASSMWDRRGYTF.